One and the same sample provided the 5 T cell receptor beta chains below, sequenced in a study of blood T cell repertoires in COVID-19. Some clones are missing from TCRdb's copy, which holds only in-frame ones; the method was immunoSEQ multiplex PCR. The sample holds fewer than 450,000 clones, roughly 90% seen once. Specimen: PBMCs or T cells enriched from blood (not recorded which). Source of these receptors: a middle-aged woman with acute COVID-19.

The rearrangement joins TRBV6-2 or TRBV6-3 to TRBJ1-6, with TRBD1 identical over 8 bases. This CDR3 is 16 amino acids long. Trimming took 4 bases from V and 7 from J; bases not matched to a gene: 9. Germline assignment: CDR1 MNHEY and CDR2 SVGEGT. The CDR3 region is CASSSPRDRSNSPLHF. The CDR3 nucleotides are TGTGCCAGCAGTTCCCCGAGGGACAGGTCAAATTCACCCCTCCACTTT.

The gene calls are TRBV3-1 (or the pseudogene TRBV3-2) and TRBJ1-4, with D maybe TRBD1 (5 bases). The germline CDR1 and CDR2 sequences are LGHDT and YNNKEL (reference sequence). The CDR3 is made up of 14 amino acids. Trimming left V 2 bases short and J 8 bases short, with 12 bases between. The CDR3 spells CASSQLDRREKLFF. Here the CDR3 DNA reads TGTGCCAGCAGCCAACTCGACAGACGGGAAAAACTGTTTTTT.

The gene calls are TRBV19 and TRBJ1-1, with 9 nucleotides matching TRBD1. J was trimmed by 5 bases and V by 8 bases; bases with no gene match: 6. The CDR3 runs 13 residues. CDR1 and CDR2 (germline): LNHDA, SQIVND (reference sequence). This chain's CDR3 is CASQDRGGTEAFF. Written as DNA, the CDR3 is TGTGCCAGTCAGGACAGGGGTGGGACTGAAGCTTTCTTT.

V is TRBV7-8 and J is TRBJ2-3; D is perhaps TRBD2 (5 bases). Germline values: CDR1 SGHVS, CDR2 FQNEAQ. CDR3 length: 19 residues. The V and J ends lost 2 bases and 0 bases respectively, with 21 bases between them. Here the CDR3 reads CASSLSIPSRADSTDTQYF. The CDR3, as DNA: TGTGCCAGCAGCTTAAGCATCCCGTCGCGGGCTGATAGCACAGATACGCAGTATTTT.

The CDR3 DNA follows: TGTGCCAGCAGCCGCGGGACAGTAGATGGCTACACCTTC. It codes for CASSRGTVDGYTF. This chain joins TRBV13 and TRBJ1-2; 7 bases fit TRBD1. V gave up 5 bases and J gave up 6 bases; unmatched junction bases: 6. Per germline, CDR1 PRHDT and CDR2 FYEKMQ (reference sequence). CDR3 size: 13 residues.